This TCR beta chain comes out of a study of OX40 agonist ivuxolimab in advanced cancers. Background for the entire study: Ivuxolimab was an agonistic, fully human IgG2 monoclonal antibody directed against OX40 (CD134), a costimulatory receptor. Among the roughly 50 dose-escalation patients, about 19 had hepatocellular carcinoma, approximately 15 melanoma, 9 renal cell carcinoma and 9 head and neck cancer. Prior anti-PD-1, anti-PD-L1 or anti-CTLA-4 therapy was permitted, and checkpoint inhibitors had been received by roughly two fifths of dose-escalation patients. Three dose-escalation patients achieved partial responses, one with hepatocellular carcinoma and two with cutaneous melanoma. The paper describes the monotherapy dose-escalation part (N ≈ 51 patients) of the phase I trial of ivuxolimab. Intravenous ivuxolimab was administered to patients every 2 weeks at six dose levels: 0.01, 0.1, 0.3, 1.5, 3 and 10 mg/kg. Peripheral TCRbeta sequencing aimed to test whether ivuxolimab altered TCR sequence diversity and caused clonal T-cell expansion. A male proportion of roughly 85% and a mean age of approximately 58 years, ranging from about 23 to 79, were recorded for the dose-escalation cohort.

The investigation overall reported the following: The antigen specificity of the clonally expanded peripheral T cells was not determined. At doses of 0.1 to 3.0 mg/kg, clonal expansion of both CD4+ and CD8+ T cells in blood was seen between baseline and week 6. In the 0.1-3.0 mg/kg groups, partial responders were among the patients with the lowest normalized peripheral clonal expansion, particularly in CD8+ T cells. On average, CD8+ T cells showed more expanded clones than CD4+ T cells after ivuxolimab. Low levels of normalized T-cell clonal expansion were also seen in some patients who did not respond.

The trial excluded patients who had a history of autoimmune disease or who were on systemic immunosuppression. Peripheral blood for TCR sequencing was drawn from every dose cohort at baseline, at cycle 4 day 1 and at cycle 7 day 1. The samples were drawn from a first-in-human, open-label, multicenter phase I dose-escalation trial of ivuxolimab. Adults with locally advanced or metastatic head and neck squamous cell, hepatocellular, melanoma or renal cell carcinoma were enrolled in the trial. CD4+ and CD8+ T cells were sorted separately from peripheral blood before TCR sequencing. CDR1 and CDR2 are read off the germline V gene as MGHRA and YSYEKL. The CDR3 measures 19 amino acids from cysteine to phenylalanine. Only CDR3 DNA remains: 57 bases, in frame from the first base. For this clone: No antigen is known for it. Qualities for individual bases were not recorded, and no much larger clone is one base off.

Genomic DNA was isolated from the sorted cells so that the TCRbeta CDR3 region could be sequenced. The immunoSEQ Assay was used to sequence the TCRbeta CDR3 regions. The source is immuneACCESS, and TCRdb retained only in-frame sequences with V and J called. Part of the clones is not carried over; for the studies checked, unresolved V genes explain less than half of this, and the remainder is unexplained. In this sample the table shows around 72,000 clones, around 85% of which occur a single time. The top ten hold roughly 4.7% of the sample. Sequenced here: CD4+ or CD8+ T cells sorted from blood, sampled in a trial of the OX40 agonist ivuxolimab. This TCR derives from an adult with an advanced solid tumor such as melanoma, head and neck, liver or kidney cancer. The chain links TRBV4-1 with TRBJ2-5, and TRBD2 matches 12 of the central bases. The J call may be mistaken, given a closer DNA end match to TRBJ2-7. The DNA sequence is given as TGCGCCAGCAGCCAAGATCTCCTAGCGGGAGGGCCGAATAAGGGCGAGCAGTACTTC. Its coded protein is CASSQDLLAGGPNKGEQYF.